The text below deals with one TCR beta chain. Its antigen is not known. The data stem from a study of blood T cells in healthy people across ages. Germline CDR1 is PRHDT and CDR2 is FYEKMQ (reference sequence). The CDR3 is 15 amino acids. Study-wide results and caveats: The study regarded diversity estimates from one million T cells as underestimates.

Combining a sample-barcoded 5' primer with a J-beta primer mix, a second PCR ran for roughly 6 to 12 cycles. Each cDNA molecule was tagged by a template-switch adaptor that had 12 random nucleotides. MiXCR, run by TCRdb on the 5' RACE reads, gives a single entry per CDR3 protein. The sample has about 1.4 million distinct CDR3 sequences, 59% seen once; the top ten hold roughly 6.3%. The TCR was taken from a man in his late teens or twenties in good health. The source material was blood. V gene TRBV13 combines with J gene TRBJ2-4; weak D call: TRBD2 (6 bases). TRBJ2-7 matches the DNA end more closely, so the J call is doubtful. CDR3 coding DNA: TGTGCCAGCAGGCGGGGACTTTTTCGGGATGACGAGCAGTACTTC. Translated, it gives CASRRGLFRDDEQYF.